Listed below are T cell receptor beta chains from one sample, sequenced in a study of blood T cell repertoires in COVID-19. Measured with immunoSEQ multiplex PCR; TCRdb has only the in-frame clones, and not every one. The sample has 260,000 or so clones; roughly four fifths are singletons. The sequenced sample consisted of peripheral blood. These receptors all stem from a woman aged 70-85 years with acute or convalescent COVID-19. The CDR3 runs from the conserved cysteine through the conserved F or W. The D gene is left open where the match is weak.

DNA	CDR3	D	V	J
TGCAGCGTCCCCGGGACAGGGGGCAGGTGGACCGAGCAGTACTTC	CSVPGTGGRWTEQYF	TRBD1	TRBV29-1	TRBJ2-7
TGTGCCAGCAGCGACGGGGGGGCCTACGAGCAGTACTTC	CASSDGGAYEQYF	TRBD2	TRBV12-3/TRBV12-4	TRBJ2-7
TGCGCCAGCAGCTTGGCGCTCGGGGAAGGAGGCTACACCTTC	CASSLALGEGGYTF	-	TRBV5-1	TRBJ1-2
TGTGCCAGCAGCCCAGGGACAGGGGGCAACTATGGCTACACCTTC	CASSPGTGGNYGYTF	TRBD1	TRBV7-2	TRBJ1-2
TGTGCCAGCAGACCCGCCCCGGAGGATTCACCCCTCCACTTT	CASRPAPEDSPLHF	-	TRBV5-4	TRBJ1-6
TGCGCCAGCAGCTCAGAGGACAGGGTGAGGTCCTACGAGCAGTACTTC	CASSSEDRVRSYEQYF	TRBD1	TRBV5-1	TRBJ2-7
TGCGCCAGCAGAATGACAGGGACCAACACCGGGGAGCTGTTTTTT	CASRMTGTNTGELFF	TRBD1	TRBV5-1	TRBJ2-2
TGTGCCAGTCGGACAGCGATTAATGAAAAACTGTTTTTT	CASRTAINEKLFF	-	TRBV18	TRBJ1-4
TGCGCCAGCAGCCAAGGTTCTCCGGGGGGGCGGGGAGATACGCAGTATTTT	CASSQGSPGGRGDTQYF	TRBD2	TRBV4-3	TRBJ2-3
TGTGCCAGTAGTTACCCACAACACAGCTTGGCATCACTTAACTATGGCTACACCTTC	CASSYPQHSLASLNYGYTF	-	TRBV19	TRBJ1-2